This T cell receptor (beta chain) was identified in a study of cytomegalovirus exposure and HLA in healthy donors. Turning to the study itself: The 100 to 150 validation repertoires and the 666 first-cohort repertoires shared a platform, a later analysis reported. Overall study results and limits: As confirmed in vitro, three CMV-associated chains were specific for CMV antigens. The investigators catalogued under 200 TCR beta chains as cytomegalovirus-associated.

Here immunoSEQ multiplex PCR was the method, and the copy in TCRdb shows in-frame clones only, minus some. This table holds about 130,000 clones, roughly 91% found once. Concerning this clone itself: The antigen is unknown.

V shed 8 bases, J shed 3 bases, and the junction held 4 bases outside the gene matches. Germline values: CDR1 MDHEN, CDR2 SYDVKM. The CDR3 is 13 amino acids. This TCR was recovered from a man aged 30 to 45 in good health and CMV-seronegative. This chain uses TRBV28 with TRBJ2-4; 7 nucleotides agree with TRBD1. Sequenced: PBMCs. The CDR3 nucleotides read TGTGCCAGCGGACCAGGGGGCAAAAACATTCAGTACTTC. Translated, it gives CASGPGGKNIQYF.